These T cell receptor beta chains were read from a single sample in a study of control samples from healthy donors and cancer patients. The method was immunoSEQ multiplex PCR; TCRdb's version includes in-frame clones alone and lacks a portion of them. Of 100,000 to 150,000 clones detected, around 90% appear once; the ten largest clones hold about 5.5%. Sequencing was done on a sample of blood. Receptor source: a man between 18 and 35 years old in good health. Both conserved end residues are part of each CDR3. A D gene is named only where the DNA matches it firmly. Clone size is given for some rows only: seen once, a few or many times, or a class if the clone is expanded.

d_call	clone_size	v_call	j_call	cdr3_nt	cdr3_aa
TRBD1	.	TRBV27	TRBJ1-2	TGTGCCAGCAGCCCAGGGGGCCCCGCCTATGGCTACACCTTC	CASSPGGPAYGYTF
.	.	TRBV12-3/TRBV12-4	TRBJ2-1	TGTGCCAGCAGTTATGTCAGTGAGCAGTTCTTC	CASSYVSEQFF
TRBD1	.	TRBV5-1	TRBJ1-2	TGCGCCAGCAGCTTGGGTTTTGGGACAGGAGGGAACTATGGCTACACCTTC	CASSLGFGTGGNYGYTF
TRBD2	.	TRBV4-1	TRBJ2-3	TGCGCCAGCAGCCAAGTCCCAGGACTAGCAGATACGCAGTATTTT	CASSQVPGLADTQYF
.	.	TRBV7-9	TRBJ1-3	TGTGCCAGCAGCTTAGTGGTGACTAGCTCTGGAAACACCATATATTTT	CASSLVVTSSGNTIYF
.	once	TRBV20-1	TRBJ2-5	TGCAGTGCTAGTTGGGGGCAGGAGGCCCAGTACTTC	CSASWGQEAQYF
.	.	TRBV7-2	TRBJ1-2	TGTGCCAGCAGCTTAGTCGTCAGGACCCCCTATGGCTACACCTTC	CASSLVVRTPYGYTF
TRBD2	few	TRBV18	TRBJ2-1	TGTGCCAGCTCACCACCCGGGACTAGCGTGCTTTATGAGCAGTTCTTC	CASSPPGTSVLYEQFF
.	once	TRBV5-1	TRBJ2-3	TGCGCCAGCAGCCTTACTCCGACTAGTCTGGCTAAGGGGGATACGCAGTATTTT	CASSLTPTSLAKGDTQYF
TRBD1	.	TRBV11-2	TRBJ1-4	TGTGCCAGCAGCACCATCTCGGGACAGCACCAAAAACTGTTTTTT	CASSTISGQHQKLFF
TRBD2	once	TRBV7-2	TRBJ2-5	TGTGCCAGCAGCTCAATAGCGGGGGGGCTTATAGAGACCCAGTACTTC	CASSSIAGGLIETQYF
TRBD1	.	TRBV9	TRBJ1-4	TGTGCCAGCAGCGCTACGACAGGGTTGGGTGAAAAACTGTTTTTT	CASSATTGLGEKLFF
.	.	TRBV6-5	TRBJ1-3	TGTGCCAGCAGTTACTCGGGCAGGGCTGGAAACACCATATATTTT	CASSYSGRAGNTIYF
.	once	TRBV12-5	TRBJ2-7	TGTGCTAGTGGTCCGGGATACGAGCAGTACTTC	CASGPGYEQYF
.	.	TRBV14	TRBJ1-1	TGTGCCAGCAGCCAAGTCAGGGGCGCCTTTCCCAAGGCTTTCTTT	CASSQVRGAFPKAFF
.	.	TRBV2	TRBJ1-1	TGTGCTGACTTTCCTCCGGGACGTCCTGAAGCTTTCTTT	CADFPPGRPEAFF
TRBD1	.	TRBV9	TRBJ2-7	TGTGCCAGCAGCGACCGGGACAGGATCTTCTACGAGCAGTACTTC	CASSDRDRIFYEQYF
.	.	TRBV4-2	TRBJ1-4	TGTGCCAGCAGCCTAGGTGGGAGTACTGAAAAACTGTTTTTT	CASSLGGSTEKLFF
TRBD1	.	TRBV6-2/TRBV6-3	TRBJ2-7	TGTGCCAGCAGTTACCCTACAGGGGATCTTGATGGGCCACCTTACGAGCAGTACTTC	CASSYPTGDLDGPPYEQYF
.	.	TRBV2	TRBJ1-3	TGTGCCAGCAGTGGGCAGGCTGGAAACACCATATATTTT	CASSGQAGNTIYF
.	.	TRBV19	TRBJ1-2	TGTGCCAGTAGCCGACCGTACAGGTTCTATAACTATGGCTACACCTTC	CASSRPYRFYNYGYTF
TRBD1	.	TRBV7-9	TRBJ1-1	TGTGCCAGCAGCCCCCGGACAGGGAGGGGGAACACTGAAGCTTTCTTT	CASSPRTGRGNTEAFF
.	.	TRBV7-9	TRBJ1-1	TGTGCCAGCAGCTTTGGGAACACTGAAGCTTTCTTT	CASSFGNTEAFF
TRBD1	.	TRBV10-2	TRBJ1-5	TGCGCCAGCAGTGAGTCGGGACAGGGGAAGTCCCCTCATCAGCCCCAGCATTTT	CASSESGQGKSPHQPQHF
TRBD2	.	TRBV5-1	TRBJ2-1	TGCGCCAGCAGCGGTCCCGGGACTAGCGTTCTCAATGAGCAGTTCTTC	CASSGPGTSVLNEQFF
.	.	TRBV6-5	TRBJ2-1	TGTGCCAGCAGTTACTCACTGCACAATGAGCAGTTCTTC	CASSYSLHNEQFF
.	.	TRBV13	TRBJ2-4	TGTGCCAGCAGCTTATTGGGGCCAGACAAAAACATTCAGTACTTC	CASSLLGPDKNIQYF
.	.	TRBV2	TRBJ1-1	TGTGCCAGCAGTGATGACGTGAACACTGAAGCTTTCTTT	CASSDDVNTEAFF
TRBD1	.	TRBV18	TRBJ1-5	TGTGCCAGCGGACAGGGGGCGGGCAATCAGCCCCAGCATTTT	CASGQGAGNQPQHF